This T cell receptor beta chain was sequenced during a study of neoadjuvant anti-PD-1 for oral cavity cancer. Looking at the study overall: Patients without progression received a fourth nivolumab dose around day 43, then surgical resection on days 50-56. Study findings and constraints: With three patients per group, TCR findings need larger cohorts. PBMC Gini-index clonality exceeded responders' in non-responders post-nivolumab.

V was shortened by 0 bases and J by 0 bases, with 12 bases between the two germline ends. The CDR3 contains 17 residues. CDR1 and CDR2 from the germline V gene are MGHRA and YSYEKL. This table comes from immunoSEQ multiplex PCR, and its TCRdb copy is limited to in-frame clones, with some not included. In the table there are roughly 34,000 clones, just under 90% of which are singletons. Only a few counts were recorded for this clone. Antigen specificity is unknown. The sequencing here drew on PBMCs, taken before nivolumab (anti-PD-1) treatment. This sequence was found in a person between 35 and 79 years old with oral cavity squamous cell carcinoma. The chain carries TRBV4-1 and TRBJ2-1; the D gene is possibly TRBD1 (5 bases). The CDR3 sequence: CASSQDSRVDSYNEQFF. The CDR3 DNA reads TGCGCCAGCAGCCAAGACAGCAGGGTAGACTCCTACAATGAGCAGTTCTTC.